Here is one T cell receptor (beta chain) with its context. These data are taken from a study of blood T cell repertoires in COVID-19. Whole-study context: Whether acute or convalescent, the COVID-19 samples came from the United States, Italy and Spain. The cDNA or gDNA used as material had been derived from T cells, B-cell-depleted T cells, or PBMCs.

Clones were read by immunoSEQ multiplex PCR, and TCRdb kept only the in-frame ones, dropping some. The sample includes some 160,000 clones, around 86% of them seen just once. The receptor comes from a woman older than 75 with COVID-19, enrolled during active disease. The sequenced sample was peripheral blood.

CDR3 bases: TGCGCCAGCAGCTCAGGGGGCGGCAATCAGCCCCAGCATTTT. It specifies CASSSGGGNQPQHF. The rearrangement links TRBV5-1 to TRBJ1-5, with 8 bases identical to TRBD1. V shed 3 bases, J shed 2 bases, and the junction held 1 base outside the gene matches. The CDR3 is made up of 14 amino acids. CDR1 is SGHRS and CDR2 is YFSETQ in the germline V gene.